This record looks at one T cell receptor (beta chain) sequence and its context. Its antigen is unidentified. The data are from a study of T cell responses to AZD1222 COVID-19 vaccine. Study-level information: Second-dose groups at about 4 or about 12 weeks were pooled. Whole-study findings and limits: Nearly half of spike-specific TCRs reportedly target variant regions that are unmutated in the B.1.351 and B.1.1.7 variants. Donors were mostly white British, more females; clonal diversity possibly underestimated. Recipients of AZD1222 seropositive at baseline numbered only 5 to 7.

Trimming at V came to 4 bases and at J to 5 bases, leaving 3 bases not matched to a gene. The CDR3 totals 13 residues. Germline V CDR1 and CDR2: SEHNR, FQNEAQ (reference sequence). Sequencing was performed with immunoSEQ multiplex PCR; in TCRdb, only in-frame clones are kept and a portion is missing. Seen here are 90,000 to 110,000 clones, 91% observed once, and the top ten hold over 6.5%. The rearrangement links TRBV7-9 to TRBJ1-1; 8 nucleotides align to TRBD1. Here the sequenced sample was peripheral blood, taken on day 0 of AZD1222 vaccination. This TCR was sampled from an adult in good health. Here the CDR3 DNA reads TGTGCCAGCAGCTCGACAGGGGTAACTGAAGCTTTCTTT. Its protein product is CASSSTGVTEAFF.